This TCR beta chain was retrieved from a study of tumor and adjacent non-tumor tissue in lung cancer. The germline gives CDR1 MNHNY, CDR2 SVGAGI (reference sequence). CDR3 length: 14 residues. The V segment lost 6 bases and the J segment 5 bases; nucleotides outside the gene matches: 9. RNA was extracted from bulk tissue without any cell sorting. Findings and limits, study-wide: Normal lung showed higher cumulative top 100 clone frequency than tumor. Significantly higher TCR diversity was found in tumor than normal lung.

Three rounds of nested PCR, following a modified ARM-PCR protocol, produced the TCRbeta library. TCRdb itself ran the multiplex PCR reads through MiXCR, one entry per CDR3 protein. The sample includes about 68,000 distinct CDR3 sequences, 55% to 75% of them seen just once. Many counts were recorded for this clonotype. No antigen is known for it. Input material: lung tumor tissue. This TCR was recovered from a man aged 50 to 59 with non-small cell lung cancer. The chain links TRBV6-6 to TRBJ2-7; 8 bases are shared with TRBD1. This chain's CDR3 is CASRETGAGNEQYF. CDR3 in DNA: TGTGCCAGCAGAGAGACAGGGGCGGGCAACGAGCAGTACTTC.